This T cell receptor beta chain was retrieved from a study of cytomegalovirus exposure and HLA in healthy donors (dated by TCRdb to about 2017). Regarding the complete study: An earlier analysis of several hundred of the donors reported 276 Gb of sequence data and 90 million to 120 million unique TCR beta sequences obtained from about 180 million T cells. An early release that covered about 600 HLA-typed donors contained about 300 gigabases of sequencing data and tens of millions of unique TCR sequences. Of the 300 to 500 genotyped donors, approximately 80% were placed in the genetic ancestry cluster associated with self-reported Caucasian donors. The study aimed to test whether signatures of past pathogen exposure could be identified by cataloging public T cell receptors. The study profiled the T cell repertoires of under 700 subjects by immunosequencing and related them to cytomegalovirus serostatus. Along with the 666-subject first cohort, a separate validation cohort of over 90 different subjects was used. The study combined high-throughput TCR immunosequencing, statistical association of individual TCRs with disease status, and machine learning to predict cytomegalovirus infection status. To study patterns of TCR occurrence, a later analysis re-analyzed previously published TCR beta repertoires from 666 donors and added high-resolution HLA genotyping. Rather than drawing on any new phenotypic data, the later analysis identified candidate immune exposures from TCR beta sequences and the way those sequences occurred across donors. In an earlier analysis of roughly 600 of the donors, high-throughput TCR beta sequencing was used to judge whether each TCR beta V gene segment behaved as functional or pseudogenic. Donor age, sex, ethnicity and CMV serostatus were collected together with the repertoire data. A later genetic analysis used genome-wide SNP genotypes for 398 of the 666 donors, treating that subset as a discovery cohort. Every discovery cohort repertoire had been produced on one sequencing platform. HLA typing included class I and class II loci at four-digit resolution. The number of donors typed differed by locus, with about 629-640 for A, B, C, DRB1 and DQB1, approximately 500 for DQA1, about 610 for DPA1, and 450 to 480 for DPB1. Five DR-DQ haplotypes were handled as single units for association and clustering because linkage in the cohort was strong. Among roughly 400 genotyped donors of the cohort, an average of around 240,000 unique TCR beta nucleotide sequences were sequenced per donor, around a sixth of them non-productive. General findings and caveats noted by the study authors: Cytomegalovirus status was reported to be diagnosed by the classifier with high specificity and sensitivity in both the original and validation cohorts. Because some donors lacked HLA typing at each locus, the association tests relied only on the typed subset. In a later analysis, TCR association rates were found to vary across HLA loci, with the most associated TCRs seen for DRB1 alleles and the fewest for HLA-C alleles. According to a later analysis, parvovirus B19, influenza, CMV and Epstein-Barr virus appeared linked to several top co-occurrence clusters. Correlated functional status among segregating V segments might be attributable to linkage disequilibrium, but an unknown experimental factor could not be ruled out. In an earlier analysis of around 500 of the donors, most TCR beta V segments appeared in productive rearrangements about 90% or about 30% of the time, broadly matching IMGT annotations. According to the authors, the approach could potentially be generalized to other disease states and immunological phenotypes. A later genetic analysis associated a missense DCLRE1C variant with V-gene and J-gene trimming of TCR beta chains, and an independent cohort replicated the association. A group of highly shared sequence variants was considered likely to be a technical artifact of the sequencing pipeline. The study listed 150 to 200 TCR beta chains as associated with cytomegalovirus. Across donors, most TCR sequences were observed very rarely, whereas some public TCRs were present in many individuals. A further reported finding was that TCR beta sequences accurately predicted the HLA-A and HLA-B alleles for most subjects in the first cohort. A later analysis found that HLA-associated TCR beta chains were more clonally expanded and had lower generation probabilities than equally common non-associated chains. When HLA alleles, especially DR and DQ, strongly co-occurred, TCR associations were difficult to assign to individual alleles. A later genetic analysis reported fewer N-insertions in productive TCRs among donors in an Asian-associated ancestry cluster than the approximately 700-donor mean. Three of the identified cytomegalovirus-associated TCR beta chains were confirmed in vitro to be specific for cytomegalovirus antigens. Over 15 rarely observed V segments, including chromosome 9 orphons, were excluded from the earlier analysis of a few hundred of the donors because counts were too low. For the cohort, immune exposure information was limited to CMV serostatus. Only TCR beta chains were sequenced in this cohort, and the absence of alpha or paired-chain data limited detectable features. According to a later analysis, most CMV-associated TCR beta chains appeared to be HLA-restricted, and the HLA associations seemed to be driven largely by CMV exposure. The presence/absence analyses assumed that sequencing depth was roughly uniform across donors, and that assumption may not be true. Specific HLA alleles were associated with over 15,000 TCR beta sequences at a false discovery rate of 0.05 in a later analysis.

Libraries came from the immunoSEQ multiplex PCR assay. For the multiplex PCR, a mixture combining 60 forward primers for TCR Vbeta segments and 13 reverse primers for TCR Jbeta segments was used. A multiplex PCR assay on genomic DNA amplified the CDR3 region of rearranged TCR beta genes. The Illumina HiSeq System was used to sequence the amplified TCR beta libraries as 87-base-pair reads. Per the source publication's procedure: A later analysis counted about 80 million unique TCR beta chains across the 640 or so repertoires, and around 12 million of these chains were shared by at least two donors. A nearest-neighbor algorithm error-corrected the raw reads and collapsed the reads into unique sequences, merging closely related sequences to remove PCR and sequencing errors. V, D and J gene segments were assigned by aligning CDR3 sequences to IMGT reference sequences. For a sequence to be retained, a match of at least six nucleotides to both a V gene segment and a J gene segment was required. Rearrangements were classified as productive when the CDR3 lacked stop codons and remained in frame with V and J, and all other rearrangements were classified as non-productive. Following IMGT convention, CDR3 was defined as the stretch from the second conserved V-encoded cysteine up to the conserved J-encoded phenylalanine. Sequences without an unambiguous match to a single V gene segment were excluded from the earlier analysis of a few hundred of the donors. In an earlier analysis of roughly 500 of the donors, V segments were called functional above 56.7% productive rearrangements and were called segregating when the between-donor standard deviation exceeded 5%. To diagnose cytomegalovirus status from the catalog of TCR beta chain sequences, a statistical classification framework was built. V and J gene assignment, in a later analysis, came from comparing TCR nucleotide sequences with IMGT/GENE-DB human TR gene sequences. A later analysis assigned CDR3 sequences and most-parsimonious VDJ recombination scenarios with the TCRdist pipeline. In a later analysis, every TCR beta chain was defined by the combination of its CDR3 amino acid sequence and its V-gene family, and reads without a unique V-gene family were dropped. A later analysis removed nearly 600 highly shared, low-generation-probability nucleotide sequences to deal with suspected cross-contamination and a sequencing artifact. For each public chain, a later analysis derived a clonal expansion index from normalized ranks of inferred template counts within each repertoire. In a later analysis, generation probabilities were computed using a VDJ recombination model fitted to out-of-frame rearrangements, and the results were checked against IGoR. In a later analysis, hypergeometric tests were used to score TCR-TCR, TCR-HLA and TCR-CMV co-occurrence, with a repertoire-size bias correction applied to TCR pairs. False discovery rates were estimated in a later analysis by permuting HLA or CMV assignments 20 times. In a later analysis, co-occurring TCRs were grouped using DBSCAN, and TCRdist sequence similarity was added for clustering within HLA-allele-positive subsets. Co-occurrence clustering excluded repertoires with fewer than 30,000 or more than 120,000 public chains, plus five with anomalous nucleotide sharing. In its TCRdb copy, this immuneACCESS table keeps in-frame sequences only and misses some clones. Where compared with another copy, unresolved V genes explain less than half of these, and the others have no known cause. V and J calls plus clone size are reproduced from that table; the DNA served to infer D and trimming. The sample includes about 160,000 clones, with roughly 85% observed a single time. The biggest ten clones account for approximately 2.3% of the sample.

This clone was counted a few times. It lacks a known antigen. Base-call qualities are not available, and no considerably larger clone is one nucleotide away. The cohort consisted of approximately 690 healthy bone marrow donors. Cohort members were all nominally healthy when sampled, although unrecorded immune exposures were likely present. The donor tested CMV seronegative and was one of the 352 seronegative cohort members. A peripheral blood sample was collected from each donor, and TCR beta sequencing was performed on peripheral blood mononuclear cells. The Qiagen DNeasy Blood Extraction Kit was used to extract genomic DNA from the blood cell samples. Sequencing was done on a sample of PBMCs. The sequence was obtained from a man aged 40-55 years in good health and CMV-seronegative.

The sequenced DNA: TGTGCCAGTAGGGCAGCGGATCAGCCCCAGCATTTT. This encodes CASRAADQPQHF. The V and J genes are TRBV19 and TRBJ1-5, with the D gene not clear enough to name. Reading the germline V gene (reference sequence) gives CDR1 LNHDA and CDR2 SQIVND. From the cysteine up to the phenylalanine, the CDR3 has a length of 12 residues. The sequence is cut down to CDR3 DNA, 36 bases in frame from base 1. V and J lose 6 bases and 5 bases, and a span of 8 bases separates them.